This T cell receptor beta chain was found in a study of blood T cell repertoires in COVID-19. Study background: Researchers got acute and convalescent COVID-19 samples from the United States, Italy and Spain.

Per the original methods: Estimation of nucleated cell counts relied on the amplification of reference gene primers. Sequenced by immunoSEQ multiplex PCR; TCRdb stores in-frame clones only, minus some. The V and J calls and the clone size are those of that table, but D and trimming were determined from the DNA. In the table there are around 150,000 clones, roughly 84% of which are singletons. Seattle-derived patients entered the study during active infection and were followed longitudinally. Germline V gene data show CDR1 as GTSNPN and CDR2 as SVGIG (reference sequence). V lost 2 bases and J 7 bases, leaving 18 bases between the germline ends. This CDR3 has 14 residues.

The sample taken for sequencing was peripheral blood. The chain employs TRBV30 and TRBJ2-7; a weak D match, TRBD2 (5 bases). The clonotype comes from a man younger than 45 with COVID-19, enrolled during active disease. CDR3 amino acids: CAWSKGTSTGEQYF. CDR3 nucleotides: TGTGCCTGGAGTAAAGGAACTTCTACGGGGGAGCAGTACTTC. Drawing the rest from reference TRBV30 and TRBJ2-7, the complete variable domain is SQTIHQWPATLVQPVGSPLSLECTVEGTSNPNLYWYRQAAGRGLQLLFYSVGIGQISSEVPQNLSASRPQDRQFILSSKKLLLSDSGFYLCAWSKGTSTGEQYFGPGTRLTVT.